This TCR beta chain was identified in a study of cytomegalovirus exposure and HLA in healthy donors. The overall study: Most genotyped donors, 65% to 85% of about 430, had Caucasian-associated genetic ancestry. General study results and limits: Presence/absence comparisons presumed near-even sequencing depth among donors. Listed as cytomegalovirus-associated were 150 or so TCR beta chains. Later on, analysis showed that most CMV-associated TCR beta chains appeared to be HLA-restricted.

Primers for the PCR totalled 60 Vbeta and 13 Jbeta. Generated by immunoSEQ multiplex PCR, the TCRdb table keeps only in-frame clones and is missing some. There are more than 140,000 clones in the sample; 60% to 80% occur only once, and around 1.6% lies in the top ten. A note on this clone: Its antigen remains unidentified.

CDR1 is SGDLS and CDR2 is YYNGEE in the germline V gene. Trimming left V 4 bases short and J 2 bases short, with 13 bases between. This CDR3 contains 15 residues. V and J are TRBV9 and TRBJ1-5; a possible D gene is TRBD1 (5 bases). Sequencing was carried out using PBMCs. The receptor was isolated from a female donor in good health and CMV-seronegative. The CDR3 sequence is CASSPRGTGNQPQHF. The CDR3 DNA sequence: TGTGCCAGCAGCCCCCGGGGGACGGGCAATCAGCCCCAGCATTTT. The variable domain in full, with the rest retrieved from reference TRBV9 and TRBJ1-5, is DSGVTQTPKHLITATGQRVTLRCSPRSGDLSVYWYQQSLDQGLQFLIQYYNGEERAKGNILERFSAQQFPDLHSELNLSSLELGDSALYFCASSPRGTGNQPQHFGDGTRLSIL.